Each of the 25 T cell receptor beta chains below was sequenced from the same sample in a study of T cell changes during pregnancy in multiple sclerosis. Some clones are missing from TCRdb's copy, which holds only in-frame ones; the method was immunoSEQ multiplex PCR. The sample lists 12,000 or so clones; about 85% were seen once. The sample consisted of CD8+ T cells from peripheral blood mononuclear cells, taken in the second trimester of pregnancy. These receptors came from a female donor in good health, enrolled as a control in a pregnancy study.

This chain links TRBV9 with TRBJ2-7; possible D gene TRBD1, 5 bases. The CDR3 extends over 15 amino acids. V was trimmed by 0 bases and J by 2 bases, leaving 12 bases between them. In germline, CDR1 is SGDLS, CDR2 YYNGEE. CDR3 sequence (DNA): TGTGCCAGCAGCGTAGGACAGAACCCTACCTACGAGCAGTACTTC. As protein: CASSVGQNPTYEQYF.

The genes are TRBV27 and TRBJ2-1, with D tentatively TRBD2 (6 bases). Per germline, CDR1 MNHEY and CDR2 SMNVEV (reference sequence). There are 13 residues in the CDR3. V was clipped by 5 bases and J by 7 bases, with 12 bases between them. The CDR3 DNA is TGTGCCAGCAGTGCCTCTAGCGTGAATGAGCAGTTCTTC. It encodes CASSASSVNEQFF.

The V call is TRBV9, the J call TRBJ1-2, with D tentatively TRBD1 (6 bases). CDR3 length: 14 amino acids. Trimming removed 3 bases at V and 6 bases at J, with 15 bases between. Germline assignment: CDR1 SGDLS and CDR2 YYNGEE. The CDR3 region has the DNA TGTGCCAGCAGCGATACCCGGGGGGCCAATGGCTACACCTTC. Amino acid sequence: CASSDTRGANGYTF.

J is TRBJ2-1 and V is TRBV11-2; 11 nucleotides agree with TRBD2. J lost 8 bases, V lost 4 bases, and 10 bases had no gene match. Germline CDR1 SGHAT, CDR2 FQNNGV. The CDR3 is made up of 16 amino acids. CDR3 region: CASSSELAGEQDEQFF. CDR3 bases: TGTGCCAGCAGCTCGGAACTAGCGGGGGAGCAGGATGAGCAGTTCTTC. Full variable domain (rest looked up from reference TRBV11-2 and TRBJ2-1): EAGVAQSPRYKIIEKRQSVAFWCNPISGHATLYWYQQILGQGPKLLIQFQNNGVVDDSQLPKDRFSAERLKGVDSTLKIQPAKLEDSAVYLCASSSELAGEQDEQFFGPGTRLTVL.

V and J are TRBV25-1 and TRBJ2-5; a possible D gene is TRBD2 (5 bases). Per the germline V gene, CDR1 is MGHDK and CDR2 is SYGVNS. The V end lost 1 base, the J end lost 5 bases, and 14 bases lay between the germline ends. The CDR3 runs 15 residues. The chain's CDR3 is CASSEWTVEWETQYF. In DNA form, the CDR3 reads TGTGCCAGCAGTGAATGGACTGTGGAATGGGAGACCCAGTACTTC.

As DNA, the CDR3 is TGTGCCAGTAGCGGGGACAGAAACACCGGGGAGCTGTTTTTT. This sequence encodes CASSGDRNTGELFF. J is TRBJ2-2 and V is TRBV19; 7 bases are a match to TRBD1. Germline V gene sequence: CDR1 LNHDA, CDR2 SQIVND (reference sequence). This CDR3 is built from 14 residues. The ends lost 6 bases at V and 2 bases at J; junction bases unmatched: 3.

This chain links TRBV27 with TRBJ2-5, with a possible D match to TRBD2 (5 bases). Germline-derived CDR1 and CDR2 are MNHEY and SMNVEV (reference sequence). This CDR3 has 12 residues. Between the trimmed V and J ends, which lost 7 bases and 4 bases, there was a span of 10 bases. CDR3 amino acids: CASIGKGETQYF. The CDR3 region has the DNA TGTGCCAGCATCGGGAAGGGAGAGACCCAGTACTTC.

The CDR3: CASSEEGLAEAFF. CDR3 DNA: TGTGCCAGCAGCGAGGAGGGATTGGCTGAAGCTTTCTTT. The rearrangement links TRBV9 to TRBJ1-1; D not certain. CDR1 is SGDLS, CDR2 YYNGEE, per germline. The CDR3 contains 13 residues. Between the trimmed V and J ends, which lost 3 bases and 6 bases, there was a span of 12 bases.

The V and J genes are TRBV27 and TRBJ1-2; 12 positions match TRBD1. Looked up from germline, CDR1 is MNHEY and CDR2 is SMNVEV (reference sequence). The CDR3 totals 11 residues. Trimming removed 8 bases from V and 8 bases from J; junction bases left unmatched: 0. For the CDR3, the DNA is TGTGCCAGCGGGACAGGGGGCGGCTACACCTTC. Amino acids: CASGTGGGYTF.

The gene calls are TRBV7-2 and TRBJ2-7; 7 bases map to TRBD2. Germline-derived CDR1 and CDR2 are SGHTA and FQGNSA. This CDR3 is built from 15 residues. J was trimmed by 0 bases and V by 5 bases; bases with no gene match: 7. The CDR3 DNA sequence: TGTGCCAGCAGCGCCGACCGGGACTACTCCTACGAGCAGTACTTC. This codes for CASSADRDYSYEQYF.

This chain links TRBV6-1 with TRBJ1-5, with no clear D. CDR1 and CDR2 from the germline V gene are MNHNS and SASEGT. V lost 2 bases and J lost 6, with 14 bases in between. CDR3 length equals 15 residues. The CDR3 bases are TGTGCCAGCAGTGAAACCCCGGAGGGAGGTCAGCCCCAGCATTTT. Encoded protein: CASSETPEGGQPQHF.

This clone has just one count. The chain recombines TRBV27 with TRBJ1-1, with D possibly TRBD1 on 6 matching bases. The CDR3 covers 15 residues. Germline V gene data show CDR1 as MNHEY and CDR2 as SMNVEV (reference sequence). Trimming shortened V by 6 bases and J by 0 bases, and 14 bases separated the two germline ends. CDR3 sequence (DNA): TGTGCCAGCAGCCCCGGGACATACATGAACACTGAAGCTTTCTTT. Residues: CASSPGTYMNTEAFF.

V usage is TRBV7-9 and J usage is TRBJ2-7; no clear D. The CDR3 has 12 amino acids. The germline gives CDR1 SEHNR, CDR2 FQNEAQ (reference sequence). Trimming cost V 1 base and J 3 bases, with 4 bases left between them. In DNA, the CDR3 is TGTGCCAGCAGCTTAGGTCGCTACGAGCAGTACTTC. Amino acid sequence: CASSLGRYEQYF.

In nucleotides, the CDR3 is TGTGCCAGCAGCTTAGGGACAGGGTCCTACGAGCAGTACTTC. This translates into CASSLGTGSYEQYF. The chain joins TRBV7-7 to TRBJ2-7; 8 positions agree with TRBD1. The CDR3 contains 14 residues. J gave up 1 base and V 1 base, and 0 bases lay outside the gene matches. CDR1 and CDR2 (germline): SSHAT, FNYEAQ (reference sequence).

The chain joins TRBV27 to TRBJ1-5; maybe TRBD1 (5 bases). CDR3 length equals 14 residues. CDR1 is MNHEY and CDR2 is SMNVEV in the germline V gene (reference sequence). Trimming took off 0 bases at V and 5 bases at J, with 8 bases between the two ends. The CDR3 DNA follows: TGTGCCAGCAGTTTATCCGGGGGGTATCAGCCCCAGCATTTT. It yields the protein CASSLSGGYQPQHF.

V usage is TRBV15 and J usage is TRBJ2-7; 12 bases fit TRBD2. The CDR3 covers 14 residues. V gave up 3 bases and J gave up 5 bases; unmatched junction bases: 2. The germline V gene encodes CDR1 LNHNV and CDR2 YYDKDF (reference sequence). The CDR3 nucleotides are TGTGCCACCAGCAGGACTAGCGGGAGCAACGAGCAGTACTTC. This sequence encodes CATSRTSGSNEQYF.

This clone was detected once. The rearrangement links TRBV6-5 to TRBJ1-2; 8 bases agree with TRBD1. This CDR3 is built from 12 residues. In germline, CDR1 is MNHEY, CDR2 SVGAGI. The V and J ends lost 4 bases and 6 bases, in that order; junction bases with no gene match: 1. The CDR3: CASSLDRDGYTF. CDR3 in DNA: TGTGCCAGCAGTTTGGACAGGGATGGCTACACCTTC.

The chain carries TRBV4-3 and TRBJ1-1, with a possible D match to TRBD1 (6 bases). The CDR3 consists of 15 residues. The V gene's germline CDR1 is LGHNA and CDR2 YSLEER. V was pared by 5 bases and J by 1 base, with 14 bases between. The CDR3 nucleotides read TGCGCCAGCAGCGCCTCGGGGGGCAGGAACACTGAAGCTTTCTTT. It encodes CASSASGGRNTEAFF.

There are a few counts of this clone. V and J are TRBV6-5 and TRBJ2-7; D perhaps matches TRBD1 (5 bases). V dropped 0 bases and J dropped 2 bases, with 8 bases sitting between them. In germline, CDR1 is MNHEY, CDR2 SVGAGI. The length of the CDR3 is 14 residues. CDR3 coding DNA: TGTGCCAGCAGTTACTCAAGGGGTGCCTACGAGCAGTACTTC. Amino acids: CASSYSRGAYEQYF.

This clone was observed a few times. This sequence joins TRBV4-1 and TRBJ2-1; D is possibly TRBD2 (6 bases). Deletions cut 3 bases from V and 4 bases from J, with 10 bases between. This CDR3 is built from 14 residues. Germline loops: CDR1 MGHRA, CDR2 YSYEKL. CDR3 in DNA: TGCGCCAGCAGCCACCCGGGAGCATACAATGAGCAGTTCTTC. This gives the protein CASSHPGAYNEQFF.

The chain couples TRBV7-9 to TRBJ2-5, with 7 bases aligning to TRBD1. The CDR3 is 16 residues long. The J segment lost 1 base and the V segment lost 5 bases, leaving 10 bases of the junction unmatched. CDR1 SEHNR and CDR2 FQNEAQ come from the germline V gene (reference sequence). Here the CDR3 DNA reads TGTGCCAGCAGCCGGATGATCCGACAGGGCCAAGAGACCCAGTACTTC. It translates to CASSRMIRQGQETQYF.

This chain joins TRBV6-5 and TRBJ2-3; the match to TRBD1 covers 10 bases. Unmatched junction bases numbered 3, after V lost 4 bases and J lost 2 bases. The CDR3 covers 15 residues. Germline V lookup: CDR1 MNHEY, CDR2 SVGAGI. The CDR3 DNA reads TGTGCCAGCAGTTGGACAGGGGGTCTCACAGATACGCAGTATTTT. As protein: CASSWTGGLTDTQYF.

The chain uses TRBV5-4 and TRBJ1-2, with 8 bases matching TRBD1. The CDR3 is 13 amino acids. With V trimmed by 4 bases and J by 6 bases, 5 bases remained unmatched. Germline loops: CDR1 SGHNT, CDR2 YYREEE (reference sequence). The CDR3 protein is CASSRTGTDGYTF. The CDR3 DNA reads as TGTGCCAGCAGCCGGACAGGGACGGATGGCTACACCTTC.

This chain links TRBV7-4 with TRBJ1-1; D is perhaps TRBD1 (6 bases). Germline V lookup: CDR1 SGHVT, CDR2 SQSDAQ. The CDR3 runs 18 residues. V gave up 8 bases and J gave up 1 base, with 26 bases separating them. The CDR3 nucleotides read TGTGCCAGCCTACTAAGGGGGGAGTGGGAGGGAAGGAACACTGAAGCTTTCTTT. Encoded protein: CASLLRGEWEGRNTEAFF. Filled out from reference TRBV7-4 and TRBJ1-1, the complete variable domain reads GAGVSQSPRYKVAKRGRDVALRCDSISGHVTLYWYRQTLGQGSEVLTYSQSDAQRDKSGRPSGRFSAERPERSVSTLKIQRTEQGDSAVYLCASLLRGEWEGRNTEAFFGQGTRLTVV.

The chain carries TRBV29-1 and TRBJ2-1; 12 positions agree with TRBD2. With V trimmed by 5 bases and J by 9 bases, 8 bases remained unmatched. The germline V gene encodes CDR1 SQVTM and CDR2 ANQGSEA. The CDR3 has 14 amino acids. CDR3 loop: CSVLGLAGTGEQFF. CDR3 nucleotide sequence: TGCAGCGTTCTAGGACTAGCGGGGACCGGTGAGCAGTTCTTC.